The present entry profiles one T cell receptor beta chain with its context. There is no known antigen for this receptor. Base qualities are not recorded, but no much larger clone differs from it by a single base. This sample was included in a study of cytomegalovirus exposure and HLA in healthy donors (dated by TCRdb to the late 2010s). Turning to the overall study: According to a later analysis, one platform produced both the 120 validation repertoires and the 720 or so repertoires of the first cohort. The study combined high-throughput TCR immunosequencing, statistical association of individual TCRs with disease status, and machine learning to predict cytomegalovirus infection status. The study was designed to test whether signatures of past pathogen exposure could be identified by cataloging public T cell receptors. Besides the first cohort of approximately 710 subjects, a separate validation cohort made up of 120 different subjects was used. Paper-wide results and their limitations: The authors suggested that the approach could potentially be generalized to other disease states and immunological phenotypes. In vitro tests confirmed that three of the cytomegalovirus-associated TCR beta chains recognize cytomegalovirus antigens. Cytomegalovirus status was reported to be diagnosed by the classifier with high specificity and sensitivity in both the original and validation cohorts. Across donors, most TCR sequences were observed very rarely, whereas some public TCRs were present in many individuals. All 120 or so repertoires were used to score co-occurrence in the validation cohort in a later analysis, because that analysis had no HLA typing for the cohort. The study listed 164 TCR beta chains as associated with cytomegalovirus. Subsequent analysis determined that TCRs grouped into clusters in the first cohort also showed a tendency toward co-occurrence across the 120 or so validation repertoires, and 85% to 95% of cluster scores exceeded 0.

Relative to germline, V is 4 bases shorter and J is 4 bases shorter, with 9 bases between their ends. CDR1 and CDR2 are drawn from the germline V gene (reference sequence): LNHDA, SQIVND. The CDR3 holds 13 amino acids from the cysteine to the phenylalanine. Kept here is only the CDR3 DNA, which spans 39 bases and is read in frame from base 1. The donors were included in the validation cohort of 120 subjects, a group kept apart from the roughly 730-subject first cohort. The library was made by the immunoSEQ multiplex PCR assay. Per the authors' processing: To diagnose cytomegalovirus status from the catalog of TCR beta chain sequences, a statistical classification framework was built. TCRdb's version of the immuneACCESS table is confined to in-frame rearrangements and falls short of the full clone set. An unresolved V gene accounts for under half of the shortfall where checked; the remainder is of unknown origin. The V and J calls and clone size are taken from that table; D and trimming were inferred from the DNA. In all, the sample holds 70,000 or so clones, and roughly nine tenths of those were seen once. The ten largest clones take up roughly 3.1% of the sample.

The receptor was isolated from a man between 18 and 35 years old in good health and CMV-seronegative. The sequence joins TRBV19 to TRBJ2-3; the D gene is perhaps TRBD2, from 6 matching bases. Sequences were obtained from PBMCs. The CDR3 reads as follows: CASSRAGPDTQYF. The nucleotides are TGTGCCAGTAGTAGGGCGGGGCCAGATACGCAGTATTTT.